The entry that follows covers one T cell receptor beta chain sequence. Its target is unknown. Clones were sequenced by immunoSEQ multiplex PCR, and TCRdb holds only the in-frame ones, with some missing. Of more than 2,000,000 clones listed, over 85% are singletons. The data stem from a study of shared clonotypes between healthy human individuals. Across the study: CD4 naive and memory got three plates each, CD8 naive two, CD8 memory one. Notes on the study in general: Sampling involved blood alone; tissue repertoires likely differ. Relative to their counterparts shared across all four donors, non-shared clonotypes exhibited diminished generation probabilities.

Germline CDR1 reads SGHKS; CDR2 reads YYEKEE (reference sequence). V dropped 0 bases and J dropped 5; count of bases not matched to a gene: 1. This CDR3 region has 13 residues. CD4+ cells were split into CD45RA+ naive and CD45RA-negative memory subsets. The TCR was taken from a man aged 18 to 29 in good health. V and J are TRBV5-5 and TRBJ1-2; 7 bases map to TRBD1. The sequenced material came from naive CD4+ T cells sorted from blood. The subset denotes: CD45RA+ positively selected. The CDR3 is CASSLEGAYGYTF. Here the CDR3 DNA reads TGTGCCAGCAGCTTGGAGGGGGCGTATGGCTACACCTTC.